This TCR beta chain was profiled in a study of cytomegalovirus exposure and HLA in healthy donors. Across the whole study: A prior study identified roughly 110 million unique TCR beta sequences from about 180 million T cells. Study-wide results and caveats: Most CMV-associated TCR beta chains appeared HLA-restricted in a later analysis. With later analysis, a missense DCLRE1C variant became linked to TCR beta V- and J-gene trimming.

Primers for the PCR totalled 60 Vbeta and 13 Jbeta. Repertoires were generated with immunoSEQ multiplex PCR, while TCRdb's copy carries only in-frame clones and drops some. The sample carries about 160,000 clones, about 85% recorded once. As regards this clone: Its cognate antigen is unknown.

V trimming: 3 bases; J trimming: 3 bases; junction bases outside the gene matches: 13. The CDR3 consists of 18 residues. Germline V CDR1 and CDR2: SGHDN, FVKESK. The clonotype was recovered from a man aged 18 to 30 in good health and CMV-seronegative. The V gene is TRBV14, the J gene TRBJ2-1; TRBD2 agrees at 8 bases. The sequencing input was PBMCs. CDR3: CASSHSRVRGGLYNEQFF. Here the CDR3 DNA reads TGTGCCAGCAGCCACTCACGGGTTCGGGGGGGGCTCTACAATGAGCAGTTCTTC.